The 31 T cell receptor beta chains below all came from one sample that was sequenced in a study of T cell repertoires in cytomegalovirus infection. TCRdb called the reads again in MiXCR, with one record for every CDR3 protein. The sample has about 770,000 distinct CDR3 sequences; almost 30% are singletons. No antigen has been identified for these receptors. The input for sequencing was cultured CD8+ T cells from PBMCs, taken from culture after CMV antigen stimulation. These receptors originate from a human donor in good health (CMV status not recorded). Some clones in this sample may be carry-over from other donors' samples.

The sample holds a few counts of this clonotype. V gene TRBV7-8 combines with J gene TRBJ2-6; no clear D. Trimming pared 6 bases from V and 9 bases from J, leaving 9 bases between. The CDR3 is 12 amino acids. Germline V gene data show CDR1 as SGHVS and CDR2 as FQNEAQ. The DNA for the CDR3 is TGTGCCAGCAGAACGGGTTACAACGTCCTGACTTTC. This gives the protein CASRTGYNVLTF.

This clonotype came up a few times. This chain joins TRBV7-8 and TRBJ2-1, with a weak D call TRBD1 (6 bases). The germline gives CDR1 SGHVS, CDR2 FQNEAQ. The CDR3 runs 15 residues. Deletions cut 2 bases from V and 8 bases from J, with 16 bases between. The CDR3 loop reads CASSLIRGPSHEQFF. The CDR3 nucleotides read TGTGCCAGCAGCTTAATCAGGGGCCCAAGTCATGAGCAGTTCTTC. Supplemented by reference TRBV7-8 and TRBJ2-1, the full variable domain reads GAGVSQSPRYKVAKRGQDVALRCDPISGHVSLFWYQQALGQGPEFLTYFQNEAQLDKSGLPSDRFFAERPEGSVSTLKIQRTQQEDSAVYLCASSLIRGPSHEQFFGPGTRLTVL.

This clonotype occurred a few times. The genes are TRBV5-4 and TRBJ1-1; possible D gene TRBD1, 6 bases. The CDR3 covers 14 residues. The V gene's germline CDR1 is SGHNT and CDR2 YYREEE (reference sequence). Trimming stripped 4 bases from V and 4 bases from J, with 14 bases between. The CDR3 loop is CASSLPPQGTEAFF. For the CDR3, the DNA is TGTGCCAGCAGCCTACCCCCACAGGGCACTGAAGCTTTCTTT.

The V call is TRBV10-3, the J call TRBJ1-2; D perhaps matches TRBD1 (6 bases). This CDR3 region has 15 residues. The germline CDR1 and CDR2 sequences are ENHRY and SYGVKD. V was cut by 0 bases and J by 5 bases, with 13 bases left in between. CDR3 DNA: TGTGCCATCAGTGAGTCGGGGGGGCTCTGGTATGGCTACACCTTC. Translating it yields CAISESGGLWYGYTF.

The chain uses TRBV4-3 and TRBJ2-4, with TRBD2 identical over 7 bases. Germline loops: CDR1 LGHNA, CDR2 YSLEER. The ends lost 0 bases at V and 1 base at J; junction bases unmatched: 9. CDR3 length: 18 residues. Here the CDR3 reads CASSQETPAGDAKNIQYF. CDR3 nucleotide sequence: TGCGCCAGCAGCCAAGAAACCCCCGCGGGGGACGCCAAAAACATTCAGTACTTC.

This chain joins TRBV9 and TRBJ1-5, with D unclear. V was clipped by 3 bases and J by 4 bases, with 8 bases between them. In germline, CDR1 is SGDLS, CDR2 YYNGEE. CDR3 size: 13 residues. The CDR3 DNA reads TGTGCCAGCAGCGCCGGTTTAAATCAGCCCCAGCATTTT. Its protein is CASSAGLNQPQHF.

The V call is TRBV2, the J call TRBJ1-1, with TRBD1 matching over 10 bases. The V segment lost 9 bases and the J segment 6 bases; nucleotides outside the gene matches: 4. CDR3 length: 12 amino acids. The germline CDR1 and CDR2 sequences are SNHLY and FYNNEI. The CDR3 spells CASPGTGAEAFF. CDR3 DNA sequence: TGTGCCAGTCCCGGGACAGGGGCTGAAGCTTTCTTT.

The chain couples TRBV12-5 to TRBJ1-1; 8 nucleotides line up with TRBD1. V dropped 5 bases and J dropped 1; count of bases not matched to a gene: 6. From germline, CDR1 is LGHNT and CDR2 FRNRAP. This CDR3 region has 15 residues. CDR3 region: CASGLRQGPNTEAFF. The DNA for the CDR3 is TGTGCTAGTGGTCTCCGACAGGGGCCGAACACTGAAGCTTTCTTT.

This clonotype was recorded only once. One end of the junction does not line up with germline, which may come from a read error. CDR3 loop: CANSLVGYEQFF. The CDR3 DNA follows: TGTGCCAACAGCTTAGTGGGGTATGAGCAGTTCTTC. The V call is TRBV7-6, the J call TRBJ2-1; D is unresolved. Germline values: CDR1 SGHVS, CDR2 FNYEAQ. The CDR3 length is 12 residues.

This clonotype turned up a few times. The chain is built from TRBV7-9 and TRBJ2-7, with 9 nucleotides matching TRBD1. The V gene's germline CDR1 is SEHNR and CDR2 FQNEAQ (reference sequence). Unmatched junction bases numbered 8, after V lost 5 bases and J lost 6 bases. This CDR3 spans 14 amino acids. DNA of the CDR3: TGTGCCAGCAGCGCCTCGGGACAGGGATCCGAGCAGTACGTC. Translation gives CASSASGQGSEQYV.

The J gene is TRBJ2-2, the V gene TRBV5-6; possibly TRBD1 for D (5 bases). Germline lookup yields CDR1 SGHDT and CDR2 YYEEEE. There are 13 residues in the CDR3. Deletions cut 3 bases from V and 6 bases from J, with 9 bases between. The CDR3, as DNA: TGTGCCAGCAGCTGGGGCATTCCCGGGGAGCTGTTTTTT. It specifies CASSWGIPGELFF.

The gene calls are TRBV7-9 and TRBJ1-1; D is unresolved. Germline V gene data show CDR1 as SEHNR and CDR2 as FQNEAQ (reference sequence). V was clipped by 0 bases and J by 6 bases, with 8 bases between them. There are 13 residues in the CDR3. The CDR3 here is CASSLAGMAEAFF. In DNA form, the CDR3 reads TGTGCCAGCAGCTTAGCGGGGATGGCTGAAGCTTTCTTT.

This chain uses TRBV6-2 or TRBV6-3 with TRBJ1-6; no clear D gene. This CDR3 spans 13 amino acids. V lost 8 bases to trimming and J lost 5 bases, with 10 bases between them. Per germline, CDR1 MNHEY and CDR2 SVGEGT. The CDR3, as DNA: TGTGCCAGCGGTTTTCTGCATAATTCACCCCTCCACTTT. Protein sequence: CASGFLHNSPLHF.

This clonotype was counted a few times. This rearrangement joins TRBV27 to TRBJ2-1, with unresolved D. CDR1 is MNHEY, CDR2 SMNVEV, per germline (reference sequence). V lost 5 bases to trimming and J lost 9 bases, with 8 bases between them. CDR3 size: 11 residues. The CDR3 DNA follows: TGTGCCAGCAGTGTGACGGGTGAGCAGTTCTTC. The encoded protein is CASSVTGEQFF.

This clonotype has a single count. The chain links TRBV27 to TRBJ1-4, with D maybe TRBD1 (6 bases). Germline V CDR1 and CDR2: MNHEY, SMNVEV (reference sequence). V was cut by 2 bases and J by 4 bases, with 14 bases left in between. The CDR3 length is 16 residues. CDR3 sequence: CASSLQPTGLNEKLFF. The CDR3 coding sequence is TGTGCCAGCAGTTTACAACCGACAGGCCTTAATGAAAAACTGTTTTTT.

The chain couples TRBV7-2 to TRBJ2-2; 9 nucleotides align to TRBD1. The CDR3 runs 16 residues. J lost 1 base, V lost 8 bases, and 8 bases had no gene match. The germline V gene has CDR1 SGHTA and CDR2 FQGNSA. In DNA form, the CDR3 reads TGTGCCAGCGGGGGCCCGGGACAGGGGAACACCGGGGAGCTGTTTTTT. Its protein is CASGGPGQGNTGELFF.

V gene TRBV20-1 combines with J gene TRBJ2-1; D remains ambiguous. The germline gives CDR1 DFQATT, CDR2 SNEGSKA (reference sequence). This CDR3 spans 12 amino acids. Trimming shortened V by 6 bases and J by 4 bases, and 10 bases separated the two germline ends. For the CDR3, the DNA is TGCAGTGCGCCGGTCCGATACAATGAGCAGTTCTTC. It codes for CSAPVRYNEQFF.

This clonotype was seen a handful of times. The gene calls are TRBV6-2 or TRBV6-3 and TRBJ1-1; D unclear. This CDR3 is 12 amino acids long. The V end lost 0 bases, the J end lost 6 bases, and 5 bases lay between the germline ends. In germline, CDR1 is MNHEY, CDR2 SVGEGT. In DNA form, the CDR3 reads TGTGCCAGCAGTTACTCGGCCTCTGAAGCTTTCTTT. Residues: CASSYSASEAFF.

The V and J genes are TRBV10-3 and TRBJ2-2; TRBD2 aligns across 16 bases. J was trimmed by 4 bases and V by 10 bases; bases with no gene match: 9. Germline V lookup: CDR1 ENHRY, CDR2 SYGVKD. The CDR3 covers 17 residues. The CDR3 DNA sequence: TGTGCCAGCAAGGGACTAGCGGGGGGGCCGAGCACCGGGGAGCTGTTTTTT. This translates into CASKGLAGGPSTGELFF.

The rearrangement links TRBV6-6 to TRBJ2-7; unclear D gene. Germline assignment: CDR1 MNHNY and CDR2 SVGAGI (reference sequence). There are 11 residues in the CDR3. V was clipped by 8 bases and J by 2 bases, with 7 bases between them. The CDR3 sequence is CASAEAYEQYV. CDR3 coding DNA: TGTGCCAGCGCCGAGGCCTACGAGCAGTACGTC.

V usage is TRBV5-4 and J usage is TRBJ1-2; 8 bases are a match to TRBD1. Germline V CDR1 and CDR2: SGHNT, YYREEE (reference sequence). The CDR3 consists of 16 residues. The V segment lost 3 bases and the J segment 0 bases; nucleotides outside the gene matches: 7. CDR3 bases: TGTGCCAGCAGCTCTCAGACAGGGGCTCCTAACTATGGCTACACCTTC. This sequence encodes CASSSQTGAPNYGYTF. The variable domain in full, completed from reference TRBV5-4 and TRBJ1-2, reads ETGVTQSPTHLIKTRGQQVTLRCSSQSGHNTVSWYQQALGQGPQFIFQYYREEENGRGNFPPRFSGLQFPNYSSELNVNALELDDSALYLCASSSQTGAPNYGYTFGSGTRLTVV.

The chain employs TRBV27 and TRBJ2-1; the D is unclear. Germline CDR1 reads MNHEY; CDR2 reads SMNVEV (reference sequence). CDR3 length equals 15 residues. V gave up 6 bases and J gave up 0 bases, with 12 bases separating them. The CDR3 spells CASRLLEYSYNEQFF. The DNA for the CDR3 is TGTGCCAGCAGACTCCTCGAATACTCCTACAATGAGCAGTTCTTC.

DNA for the CDR3: TGTGCCAGCAGCCAAGAGGGACAGGGTTTCTTCGTCGACGAGCAGTACTTC. The encoded protein is CASSQEGQGFFVDEQYF. This chain joins TRBV3-1 and TRBJ2-7, with 9 bases lining up with TRBD1. Germline values: CDR1 LGHDT, CDR2 YNNKEL (reference sequence). J gave up 5 bases and V 0 bases, and 11 bases lay outside the gene matches. This CDR3 is 17 amino acids long.

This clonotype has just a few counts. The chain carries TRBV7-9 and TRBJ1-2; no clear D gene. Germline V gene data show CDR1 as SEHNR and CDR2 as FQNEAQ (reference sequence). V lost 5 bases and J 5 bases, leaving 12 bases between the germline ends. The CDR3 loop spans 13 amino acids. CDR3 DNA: TGTGCCAGCAGCCTATGGACCGAATATGGCTACACCTTC. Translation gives CASSLWTEYGYTF.

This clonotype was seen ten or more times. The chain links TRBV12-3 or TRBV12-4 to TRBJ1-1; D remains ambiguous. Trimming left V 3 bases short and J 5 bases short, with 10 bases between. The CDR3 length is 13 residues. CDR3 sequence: CASSFGSGTEAFF. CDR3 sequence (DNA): TGTGCCAGCAGTTTCGGATCGGGAACTGAAGCTTTCTTT.

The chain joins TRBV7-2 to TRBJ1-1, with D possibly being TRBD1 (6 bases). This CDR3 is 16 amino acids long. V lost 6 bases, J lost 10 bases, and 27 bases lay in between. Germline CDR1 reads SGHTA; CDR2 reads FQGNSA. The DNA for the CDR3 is TGTGCCAGCAGTTCCACTCGGGACACCTACCCGGTAGGAGCTTTCTTT. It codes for CASSSTRDTYPVGAFF.

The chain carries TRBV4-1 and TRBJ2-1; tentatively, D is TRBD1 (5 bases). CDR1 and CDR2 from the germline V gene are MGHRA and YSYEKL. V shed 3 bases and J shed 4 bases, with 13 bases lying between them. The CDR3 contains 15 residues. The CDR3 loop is CASSQTSDKYNEQFF. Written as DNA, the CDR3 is TGCGCCAGCAGCCAGACTTCGGACAAATACAATGAGCAGTTCTTC.

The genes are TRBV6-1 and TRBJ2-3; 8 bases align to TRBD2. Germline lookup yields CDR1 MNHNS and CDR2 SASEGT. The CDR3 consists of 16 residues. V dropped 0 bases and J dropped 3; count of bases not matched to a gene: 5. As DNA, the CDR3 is TGTGCCAGCAGTGAAGCCCAGCGGGGGATAACAGATACGCAGTATTTT. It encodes CASSEAQRGITDTQYF.

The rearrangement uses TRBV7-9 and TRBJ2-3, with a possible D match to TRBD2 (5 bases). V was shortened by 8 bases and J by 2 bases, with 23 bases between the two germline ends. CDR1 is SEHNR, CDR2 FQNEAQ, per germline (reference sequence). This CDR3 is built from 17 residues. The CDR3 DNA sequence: TGTGCCAGCGGTGGGAGCCAAAAAAAATTTTACACAGATACGCAGTATTTT. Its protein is CASGGSQKKFYTDTQYF.

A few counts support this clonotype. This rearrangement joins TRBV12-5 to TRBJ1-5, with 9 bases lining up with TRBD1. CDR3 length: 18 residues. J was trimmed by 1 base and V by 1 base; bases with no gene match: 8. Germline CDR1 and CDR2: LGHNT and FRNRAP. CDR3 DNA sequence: TGTGCTAGTGGTTTGGACCAATACAGGGGGCGAAGCAATCAGCCCCAGCATTTT. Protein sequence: CASGLDQYRGRSNQPQHF.

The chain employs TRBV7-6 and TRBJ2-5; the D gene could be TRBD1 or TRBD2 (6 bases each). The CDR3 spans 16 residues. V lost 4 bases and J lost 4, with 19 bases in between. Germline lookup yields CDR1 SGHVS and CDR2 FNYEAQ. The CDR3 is CASSSDSGARGETQYF. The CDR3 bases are TGTGCCAGCAGCTCAGACTCAGGGGCGCGGGGAGAGACCCAGTACTTC.